A selection of T cell receptor beta chains follows, all from one sample in a study of TIL therapy for anti-PD-1-resistant metastatic lung cancer. Sequenced by immunoSEQ multiplex PCR; TCRdb stores in-frame clones only, minus some. Of some 20,000 clones listed, 75% to 80% are singletons. Here the sequenced sample was blood, taken at baseline. All receptors come from a person between 25 and 79 years old with non-small cell lung cancer. Each CDR3 is given with its conserved first and last residue. D genes are given only for firm matches. Clone sizes are given selectively: once, few, many, or a class where the clone is expanded.

-,TRBJ2-7,-,TRBV6-6,CASSYSGSQRYEQYF,TGTGCCAGCAGTTACTCCGGGAGCCAGAGGTACGAGCAGTACTTC
-,TRBJ2-5,-,TRBV19,CASGSGPTQETQYF,TGTGCCTCCGGATCGGGGCCCACCCAAGAGACCCAGTACTTC
-,TRBJ1-3,few,TRBV4-3,CASSDGQFSGNTIYF,TGCGCCAGCAGCGACGGACAATTCTCTGGAAACACCATATATTTT
TRBD2,TRBJ2-1,-,TRBV3-1/TRBV3-2,CASSQEPSGGYSYNEQFF,TGTGCCAGCAGCCAAGAACCTAGCGGGGGTTACTCCTACAATGAGCAGTTCTTC
-,TRBJ1-1,once,TRBV29-1,CSVEWTYEIDTEAFF,TGCAGCGTTGAATGGACCTACGAAATCGACACTGAAGCTTTCTTT
-,TRBJ2-2,-,TRBV7-9,CASSWGDTDTGELFF,TGTGCCAGCAGCTGGGGGGACACCGACACCGGGGAGCTGTTTTTT
-,TRBJ2-1,once,TRBV12-5,CASGPMSSYNEQFF,TGTGCTAGTGGTCCAATGAGCTCCTACAATGAGCAGTTCTTC
TRBD2,TRBJ2-7,-,TRBV28,CASSWTSGSVSYEQYF,TGTGCCAGCAGTTGGACTAGCGGGAGCGTTAGTTACGAGCAGTACTTC
-,TRBJ2-5,-,TRBV7-2,CASSLVRQTQYF,TGTGCCAGCAGCTTAGTTAGGCAGACCCAGTACTTC
-,TRBJ1-2,few,TRBV27,CASSLGGLSGYTF,TGTGCCAGCAGTTTGGGCGGGCTCTCTGGCTACACCTTC
TRBD1,TRBJ2-7,once,TRBV10-3,CATGQGNSAYEQYF,TGTGCCACCGGACAGGGGAACTCAGCCTACGAGCAGTACTTC
-,TRBJ1-2,-,TRBV5-6,CASSVTVNYGYTF,TGTGCCAGCAGCGTGACAGTGAACTATGGCTACACCTTC
-,TRBJ2-5,-,TRBV7-2,CASSPPSTRAETQYF,TGTGCCAGCAGCCCCCCCTCGACCCGCGCGGAGACCCAGTACTTC
TRBD2,TRBJ2-5,-,TRBV3-1/TRBV3-2,CASSRSGGAGETQYF,TGTGCCAGCAGCCGAAGCGGGGGGGCGGGGGAGACCCAGTACTTC
-,TRBJ1-5,-,TRBV7-9,CASSPGLNNQPQHF,TGTGCCAGCAGCCCCGGACTGAATAATCAGCCCCAGCATTTT
-,TRBJ2-5,-,TRBV5-1,CASSPLYQETQYF,TGCGCCAGCAGCCCCTTGTACCAAGAGACCCAGTACTTC